This T cell receptor beta chain emerged from a study of blood T cell repertoires in COVID-19. Donors were grouped by their self-reported clinical history. Each recovered donor of Cohort 3 presented with two negative PCRs, clearance, or symptom resolution. Profiling relied on immunoSEQ multiplex PCR, and the TCRdb table lists in-frame clones only, not all of them. Among 200,000 to 250,000 clones listed, 82% were seen once. The germline CDR1 and CDR2 sequences are SGHNT and YYREEE (reference sequence). J lost 1 base, V lost 0 bases, and 2 bases had no gene match. The length of the CDR3 is 15 residues. About this clone itself: Different DNA sequences within this sample yield the same CDR3.

This chain uses TRBV5-4 with TRBJ2-3; 7 bases agree with TRBD1. The sequenced sample was PBMCs or T cells enriched from blood (not recorded which). The TCR originated in an older woman who had recovered from COVID-19. CDR3 DNA sequence: TGTGCCAGCAGCTTGGGTCAGGGGGGCACAGATACGCAGTATTTT. It specifies CASSLGQGGTDTQYF.